The 2 T cell receptor beta chains below all came from one sample that was sequenced in a study of identifying expanded T cells in peripheral blood (dated by TCRdb to the late 2010s). The library relied on the immunoSEQ multiplex PCR assay. Here the immuneACCESS table is served through TCRdb, limited to in-frame sequences with V and J called. Missing clones are a known gap in these copies; in checked studies unresolved V genes cover under half, and the rest lacks a known reason. Within this sample are over 100,000 clones, with 88% of them counted one time only. In total, the top ten clones hold under 9% of the sample. Sample: blood. The receptors were sampled from a person aged 18 to 75 in good health.

The chain links TRBV2 to TRBJ2-5; 12 bases fit TRBD2. There are 15 residues in the CDR3. The germline CDR1 and CDR2 sequences are SNHLY and FYNNEI. J gave up 2 bases and V 8 bases, and 6 bases lay outside the gene matches. For the CDR3, the DNA is TGTGCCAGCGGACGGACTAGCGGGAAACAAGAGACCCAGTACTTC. It translates to CASGRTSGKQETQYF.

This chain links TRBV19 with TRBJ2-7, with 10 bases fitting TRBD2. Germline CDR1 is LNHDA and CDR2 is SQIVND (reference sequence). Trimming cost V 3 bases and J 3 bases; bases outside gene matches: 8. The CDR3 loop spans 16 amino acids. CDR3: CASSMGDSSGSYEQYF. CDR3 nucleotide sequence: TGTGCCAGTAGTATGGGGGATTCTAGCGGGAGCTACGAGCAGTACTTC.